This TCR beta chain was captured by sequencing in a study of blood T cell repertoires in COVID-19. Turning to the study itself: The study drew acute and convalescent COVID-19 samples from the United States, Italy and Spain. T cells, B-cell-depleted T cells, or PBMCs provided the cDNA or gDNA that served as material.

This CDR3 is 14 amino acids long. After removal of 5 bases from V and 1 base from J, the junction contained 3 bases not matched to a gene. CDR1 and CDR2 from the germline V gene are SGHRS and YFSETQ. Original processing notes: Estimation of nucleated cell counts was performed using reference gene primer amplification. The repertoire was sequenced with immunoSEQ multiplex PCR; TCRdb's copy has only in-frame clones and lacks some. V and J calls plus clone size are reproduced from that table; the DNA served to infer D and trimming. The sample yields roughly 95,000 clones, 82% seen once. Sample: peripheral blood. The V gene is TRBV5-1, the J gene TRBJ2-1; the match to TRBD1 covers 7 bases. The clonotype comes from a man between 45 and 60 years old with active or convalescent COVID-19. CDR3 amino acids: CASRPGQSYNEQFF. CDR3 sequence (DNA): TGCGCCAGCAGACCGGGACAGTCCTACAATGAGCAGTTCTTC.